A selection of T cell receptor beta chains follows, all from one sample in a study of blood T cell repertoires in COVID-19. The table came from immunoSEQ multiplex PCR; TCRdb's copy has only in-frame clones and leaves some out. The repertoire holds approximately 150,000 clones, 82% seen once, with over 7.5% in the top ten. The material sequenced was peripheral blood. The receptors come from a woman in her sixties or seventies with acute or convalescent COVID-19. CDR3s include the opening cysteine and the closing phenylalanine or tryptophan. The order of the fields is D gene, clone size, CDR3 length, J gene, V gene, CDR3 protein, CDR3 DNA. D genes are given only for firm matches. A clone size is listed for some rows: how often the clone was seen (once, few, many), or a class if it is expanded.

. | . | 14 | TRBJ1-2 | TRBV7-2 | CASSLPQGWYNYTF | TGTGCCAGCAGCTTACCACAGGGTTGGTACAACTACACCTTC
TRBD2 | . | 17 | TRBJ2-3 | TRBV4-3 | CASSQSLAGRGTDTQYF | TGCGCCAGCAGCCAGTCCTTAGCGGGACGCGGCACAGATACGCAGTATTTT
. | once | 12 | TRBJ2-5 | TRBV11-2 | CASSSTEETQYF | TGTGCCAGCAGCTCCACTGAAGAGACCCAGTACTTC
. | . | 11 | TRBJ2-1 | TRBV2 | CASSAFNEQFF | TGTGCCAGCAGTGCGTTTAATGAGCAGTTCTTC
TRBD2 | . | 16 | TRBJ2-7 | TRBV4-2 | CASSQEETGGIYEQYF | TGTGCCAGCAGCCAAGAAGAAACGGGGGGGATCTACGAGCAGTACTTC
. | . | 15 | TRBJ2-3 | TRBV4-1 | CASSPQGLGTDTQYF | TGCGCCAGCAGCCCACAGGGTCTGGGCACAGATACGCAGTATTTT
. | . | 18 | TRBJ1-5 | TRBV19 | CASSARRFRGVNNQPQHF | TGTGCCAGTAGTGCCCGTCGGTTCCGGGGTGTCAACAATCAGCCCCAGCATTTT
. | . | 13 | TRBJ1-1 | TRBV19 | CASSHQVNTEAFF | TGTGCCAGTAGTCATCAGGTGAACACTGAAGCTTTCTTT
. | . | 13 | TRBJ1-1 | TRBV30 | CAWRLQGIGPAFF | TGTGCCTGGAGGCTACAGGGAATCGGTCCGGCTTTCTTT
TRBD2 | . | 16 | TRBJ2-7 | TRBV4-3 | CASSQEGVAGVNEQYF | TGCGCCAGCAGCCAAGAGGGCGTAGCGGGAGTAAACGAGCAGTACTTC
. | few | 14 | TRBJ2-7 | TRBV19 | CASSIGSLAYEQYF | TGTGCCAGTAGTATAGGGAGTCTCGCCTACGAGCAGTACTTC
. | . | 14 | TRBJ1-6 | TRBV9 | CASSGRDYNSPLHF | TGTGCCAGCAGCGGTCGGGATTACAATTCACCCCTCCACTTT
TRBD2 | . | 19 | TRBJ2-3 | TRBV6-2/TRBV6-3 | CASSYETSGGDVRTDTQYF | TGTGCCAGCAGTTACGAGACTAGCGGGGGTGATGTTCGGACAGATACGCAGTATTTT
. | . | 15 | TRBJ1-1 | TRBV7-6 | CASSGGAGAWTEAFF | TGTGCCAGCAGCGGGGGGGCGGGGGCTTGGACTGAAGCTTTCTTT
. | few | 13 | TRBJ1-1 | TRBV30 | CAWSAQQTGKAFF | TGTGCCTGGAGTGCCCAGCAGACGGGGAAAGCTTTCTTT
TRBD1 | . | 13 | TRBJ2-1 | TRBV6-5 | CASRKQGAREQFF | TGTGCCAGCAGGAAACAGGGGGCGCGTGAGCAGTTCTTC
. | . | 17 | TRBJ2-7 | TRBV28 | CASSLRIRGRGSYEQYF | TGTGCCAGCAGTTTACGTATACGGGGCCGGGGGTCTTACGAGCAGTACTTC
. | . | 16 | TRBJ2-1 | TRBV18 | CASSLNRASSYNEQFF | TGTGCCAGCTCACTCAACAGGGCTAGCTCCTACAATGAGCAGTTCTTC
. | . | 13 | TRBJ2-2 | TRBV12-3/TRBV12-4 | CASSFSDTGELFF | TGTGCCAGCAGTTTTTCAGACACCGGGGAGCTGTTTTTT
. | . | 16 | TRBJ1-4 | TRBV7-2 | CASSPGGALTNEKLFF | TGTGCCAGCAGCCCTGGGGGGGCGCTGACTAATGAAAAACTGTTTTTT
. | once | 17 | TRBJ1-5 | TRBV21-1 | CASSKVLGTGGDQPQHF | TGTGCCAGCAGCAAAGTATTGGGGACAGGGGGCGACCAGCCCCAGCATTTT
TRBD1 | few | 15 | TRBJ2-1 | TRBV5-1 | CASSLSGDRSNEQFF | TGCGCCAGCAGCTTGTCGGGGGACAGGTCCAATGAGCAGTTCTTC
. | . | 17 | TRBJ1-6 | TRBV7-9 | CASSLTRYREGDSPLHF | TGTGCCAGCAGCTTGACCCGATACAGGGAGGGGGATTCACCCCTCCACTTT
. | few | 13 | TRBJ1-5 | TRBV9 | CASSVASGQPQHF | TGTGCCAGCAGCGTAGCTTCCGGTCAGCCCCAGCATTTT
. | few | 16 | TRBJ1-1 | TRBV30 | CAWSGVLGEMNTEAFF | TGTGCCTGGAGTGGGGTTTTAGGAGAAATGAACACTGAAGCTTTCTTT
TRBD2 | . | 17 | TRBJ2-3 | TRBV6-1 | CASSVSVGGGSTDTQYF | TGTGCCAGCAGTGTTTCGGTTGGCGGGGGTAGCACAGATACGCAGTATTTT
TRBD1 | once | 16 | TRBJ1-2 | TRBV30 | CAWSWPSQGADYGYTF | TGTGCCTGGAGTTGGCCCTCACAGGGGGCGGACTATGGCTACACCTTC
. | few | 15 | TRBJ2-7 | TRBV10-1 | CASSESLTGYYEQYF | TGCGCCAGCAGTGAGTCTTTAACAGGCTACTACGAGCAGTACTTC
. | few | 12 | TRBJ2-2 | TRBV6-2/TRBV6-3 | CASSSVNGELFF | TGTGCCAGCAGTTCCGTAAACGGGGAGCTGTTTTTT
. | . | 14 | TRBJ1-1 | TRBV4-3 | CASSQDREGTEAFF | TGCGCCAGCAGCCAAGACAGGGAGGGGACTGAAGCTTTCTTT
TRBD1 | . | 15 | TRBJ2-3 | TRBV24-1 | CATSDPGTGIHTQYF | TGTGCCACCAGTGACCCCGGGACAGGGATCCATACGCAGTATTTT
. | few | 12 | TRBJ2-1 | TRBV28 | CATRIEDNEQFF | TGTGCCACCAGAATAGAGGACAATGAGCAGTTCTTC
. | . | 14 | TRBJ1-5 | TRBV6-5 | CASSYMGTNQPQHF | TGTGCCAGCAGTTACATGGGGACAAATCAGCCCCAGCATTTT
. | . | 13 | TRBJ1-2 | TRBV6-2/TRBV6-3 | CASSYSSLLGYTF | TGTGCCAGCAGTTACTCGAGTTTGCTTGGCTACACCTTC
TRBD1 | few | 13 | TRBJ2-7 | TRBV11-2 | CASRGTGVYEQYF | TGTGCCAGCAGGGGGACAGGGGTCTACGAGCAGTACTTC
TRBD2 | . | 15 | TRBJ2-1 | TRBV11-2 | CASSLERGGINEQFF | TGTGCCAGCAGCTTAGAGCGGGGGGGCATCAATGAGCAGTTCTTC
. | . | 15 | TRBJ1-1 | TRBV19 | CASSIMSPGNTEAFF | TGTGCCAGTAGTATTATGTCCCCAGGGAACACTGAAGCTTTCTTT
. | . | 14 | TRBJ2-5 | TRBV7-2 | CASSLVRGSETQYF | TGTGCCAGCAGCTTAGTTCGAGGGAGCGAGACCCAGTACTTC
TRBD1 | . | 17 | TRBJ1-1 | TRBV28 | CASWTGGDLVLDTEAFF | TGTGCCAGCTGGACAGGGGGCGACTTGGTGCTGGACACTGAAGCTTTCTTT
. | . | 13 | TRBJ1-1 | TRBV29-1 | CSVDTGYNTEAFF | TGCAGCGTCGACACGGGATATAACACTGAAGCTTTCTTT
TRBD1 | . | 15 | TRBJ1-1 | TRBV5-8 | CASSFGQGGGTEAFF | TGTGCCAGCAGCTTCGGACAGGGAGGGGGCACTGAAGCTTTCTTT
. | . | 15 | TRBJ2-2 | TRBV27 | CASSLVGANTGELFF | TGTGCCAGCAGTTTAGTGGGAGCCAACACCGGGGAGCTGTTTTTT
TRBD1 | . | 14 | TRBJ1-1 | TRBV7-9 | CASSPGQENTEAFF | TGTGCCAGCAGCCCCGGACAGGAGAACACTGAAGCTTTCTTT
TRBD1 | . | 19 | TRBJ1-5 | TRBV24-1 | CATSDPGQGGPYSNQPQHF | TGTGCCACCAGTGATCCGGGACAGGGGGGACCTTATAGCAATCAGCCCCAGCATTTT